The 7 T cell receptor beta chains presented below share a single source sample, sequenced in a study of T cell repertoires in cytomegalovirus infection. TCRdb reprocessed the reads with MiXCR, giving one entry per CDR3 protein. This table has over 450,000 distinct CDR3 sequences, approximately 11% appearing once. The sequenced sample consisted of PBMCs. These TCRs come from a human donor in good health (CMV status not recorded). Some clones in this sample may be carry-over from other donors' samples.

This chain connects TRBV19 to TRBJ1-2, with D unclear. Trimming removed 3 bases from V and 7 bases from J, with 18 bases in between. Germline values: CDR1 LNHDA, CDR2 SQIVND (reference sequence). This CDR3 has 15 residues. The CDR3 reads CASSILPALPGGYTF. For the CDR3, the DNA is TGTGCCAGTAGTATTCTGCCGGCCCTCCCTGGTGGCTACACCTTC.

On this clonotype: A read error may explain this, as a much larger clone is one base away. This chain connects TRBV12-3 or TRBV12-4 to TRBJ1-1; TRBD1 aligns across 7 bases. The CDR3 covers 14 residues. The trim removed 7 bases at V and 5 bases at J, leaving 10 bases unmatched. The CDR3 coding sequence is TGTGCCAGCAACAGGGGCGACTTCTGGACTGAAGCTTTCTTT. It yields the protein CASNRGDFWTEAFF.

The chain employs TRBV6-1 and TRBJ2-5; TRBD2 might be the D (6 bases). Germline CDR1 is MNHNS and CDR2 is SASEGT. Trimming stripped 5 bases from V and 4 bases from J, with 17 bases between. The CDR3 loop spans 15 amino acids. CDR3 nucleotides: TGTGCCAGCAGTTTTTCGGGAGTGGCGGGAGAGACCCAGTACTTC. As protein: CASSFSGVAGETQYF.

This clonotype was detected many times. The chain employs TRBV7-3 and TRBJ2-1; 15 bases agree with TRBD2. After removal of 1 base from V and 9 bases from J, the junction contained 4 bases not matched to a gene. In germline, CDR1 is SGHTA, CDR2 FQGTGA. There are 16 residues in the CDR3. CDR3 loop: CASSLRGGLAGGEQFF. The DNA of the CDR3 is TGTGCCAGCAGCTTAAGGGGGGGACTAGCGGGAGGTGAGCAGTTCTTC.

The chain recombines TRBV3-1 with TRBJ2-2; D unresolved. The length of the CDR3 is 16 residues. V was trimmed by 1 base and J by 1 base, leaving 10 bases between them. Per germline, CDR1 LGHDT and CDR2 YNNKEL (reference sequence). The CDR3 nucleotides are TGTGCCAGCAGCCAAGTTTGGGCAGGGAACACCGGGGAGCTGTTTTTT. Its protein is CASSQVWAGNTGELFF.

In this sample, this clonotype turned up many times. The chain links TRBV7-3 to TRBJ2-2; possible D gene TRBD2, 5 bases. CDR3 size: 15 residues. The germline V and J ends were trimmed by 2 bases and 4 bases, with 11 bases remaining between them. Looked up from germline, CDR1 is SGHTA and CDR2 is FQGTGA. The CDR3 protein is CASSLGSAGTGELFF. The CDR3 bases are TGTGCCAGCAGCTTAGGTAGCGCAGGCACCGGGGAGCTGTTTTTT.

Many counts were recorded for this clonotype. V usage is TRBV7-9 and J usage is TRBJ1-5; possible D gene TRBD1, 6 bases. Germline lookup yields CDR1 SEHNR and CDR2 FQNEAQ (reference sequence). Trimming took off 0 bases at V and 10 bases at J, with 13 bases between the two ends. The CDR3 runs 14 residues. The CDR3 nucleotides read TGTGCCAGCAGCTTAGCTGGGGGCTCGCCCCCCCAGCATTTT. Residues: CASSLAGGSPPQHF.